The 16 T cell receptor beta chains listed next were all sequenced from one sample in a study of T-cell memory formation after mild COVID-19. Using its own MiXCR run on the 5' RACE reads, TCRdb lists one record per CDR3 protein. The sample holds some 250,000 distinct CDR3 sequences, over 8.5% seen once. The sequenced sample consisted of PBMCs or a T cell subset sorted from them (not recorded which). The receptors were gathered from a man aged 18-30 years who had mild COVID-19 (a few samples of this study predate the infection). Cell type and time point are not known.

This clonotype was seen only a few times. The chain couples TRBV4-3 to TRBJ1-2, with unresolved D. The CDR3 runs 15 residues. The germline V gene has CDR1 LGHNA and CDR2 YSLEER. With 0 bases removed from V and 3 bases from J, the gap between germline ends came to 11 bases. The CDR3 bases are TGCGCCAGCAGCCAAGATTCGTACCCGGACTATGGCTACACCTTC. Residues: CASSQDSYPDYGYTF.

The table lists this clonotype with many counts. The chain is built from TRBV2 and TRBJ1-6; D not certain. V lost 7 bases and J 6 bases, leaving 10 bases between the germline ends. Germline V gene lookup returns CDR1 SNHLY and CDR2 FYNNEI. This CDR3 has 13 residues. The CDR3 is CASTATVNSPLHF. The CDR3 DNA reads TGTGCCAGCACGGCCACAGTTAATTCACCCCTCCACTTT.

This clonotype appeared many times. The V call is TRBV5-6, the J call TRBJ2-7; TRBD1 matches at 8 bases. The CDR3 has 15 residues. In germline, CDR1 is SGHDT, CDR2 YYEEEE. The J segment lost 6 bases and the V segment lost 0 bases, leaving 8 bases of the junction unmatched. DNA for the CDR3: TGTGCCAGCAGCTTGGCCCCCGGACAGGGTAGCGAGCAGTACGTC. It specifies CASSLAPGQGSEQYV.

This clonotype has just a few counts. The chain is built from TRBV7-6 and TRBJ2-7; TRBD2 aligns across 12 bases. The CDR3 extends over 16 amino acids. CDR1 is SGHVS and CDR2 is FNYEAQ in the germline V gene. V gave up 5 bases and J gave up 2 bases; unmatched junction bases: 7. CDR3 in amino acids: CASSETSGGETYEQYF. CDR3 coding DNA: TGTGCCAGCAGCGAGACTAGCGGGGGTGAAACCTACGAGCAGTACTTC.

This clonotype occurred a few times. The genes are TRBV12-3 or TRBV12-4 and TRBJ2-7, with D possibly matching TRBD1 (5 bases). Between the trimmed V and J ends, which lost 6 bases and 2 bases, there was a span of 14 bases. This CDR3 has 14 amino acids. CDR3 amino acids: CASRGTQAPYEQYF. As DNA, the CDR3 is TGTGCCAGCAGGGGCACACAGGCCCCCTACGAGCAGTACTTC.

This chain joins TRBV4-1 and TRBJ2-7; tentatively, D is TRBD2 (5 bases). The CDR3 is made up of 13 amino acids. Germline V gives CDR1 MGHRA, CDR2 YSYEKL. Between the trimmed V and J ends, which lost 2 bases and 3 bases, there was a span of 8 bases. CDR3 sequence: CASSQYEGYEQYF. DNA for the CDR3: TGCGCCAGCAGCCAATACGAGGGCTACGAGCAGTACTTC.

V is TRBV27 and J is TRBJ2-7, with D possibly being TRBD1 (7 bases). Per germline, CDR1 MNHEY and CDR2 SMNVEV (reference sequence). V lost 11 bases and J 4 bases, leaving 18 bases between the germline ends. CDR3 length: 13 amino acids. For the CDR3, the DNA is TGTGCCGCCGCGCCCAGGGGGGCGTACGAGCAGTACTTC. Translated: CAAAPRGAYEQYF.

This clonotype was seen only a few times. This chain uses TRBV5-1 with TRBJ2-6, with D perhaps TRBD2 (6 bases). CDR3 size: 16 residues. V was clipped by 4 bases and J by 2 bases, with 13 bases between them. Germline lookup yields CDR1 SGHRS and CDR2 YFSETQ. In nucleotides, the CDR3 is TGCGCCAGCAGCACAACCGCGGGGACTGGGGCCAACGTCCTGACTTTC. Protein: CASSTTAGTGANVLTF.

This clonotype was counted only a few times. The J gene is TRBJ2-5, the V gene TRBV29-1; D is ambiguous. CDR1 is SQVTM, CDR2 ANQGSEA, per germline. The CDR3 has 15 amino acids. V lost 0 bases and J 0 bases, leaving 11 bases between the germline ends. This CDR3 reads CSVEERNSYQETQYF. CDR3 nucleotide sequence: TGCAGCGTTGAAGAAAGGAACAGCTACCAAGAGACCCAGTACTTC. Combining the CDR3 with reference TRBV29-1 and TRBJ2-5 gives the whole variable domain SAVISQKPSRDICQRGTSLTIQCQVDSQVTMMFWYRQQPGQSLTLIATANQGSEATYESGFVIDKFPISRPNLTFSTLTVSNMSPEDSSIYLCSVEERNSYQETQYFGPGTRLLVL.

This clonotype has a handful of counts. CDR3 protein: CASSSRDSTDTQYF. Written as DNA, the CDR3 is TGCGCCAGCAGCAGCCGGGACAGCACAGATACGCAGTATTTT. The chain joins TRBV5-1 to TRBJ2-3, with D perhaps TRBD1 or TRBD2 (5 bases each). Germline CDR1 and CDR2: SGHRS and YFSETQ. The CDR3 is 14 residues long. Trimming took 4 bases from V and 0 from J, leaving 9 bases between them.

This clonotype occurred a few times. The chain has TRBV4-1 and TRBJ1-1, with 8 nucleotides matching TRBD1. The CDR3 contains 15 residues. The V gene end was trimmed by 3 bases and the J gene end by 2 bases; junction bases not matched to a gene: 5. Germline-derived CDR1 and CDR2 are MGHRA and YSYEKL. The CDR3 DNA reads TGCGCCAGCAGCCAGACAGGGGCGTTTAACACTGAAGCTTTCTTT. Amino acid sequence: CASSQTGAFNTEAFF.

This chain's CDR3 is CASSLRGTSLNRYNEQFF. The CDR3 bases are TGTGCCAGCAGCTTACGCGGGACTAGCTTGAATAGATACAATGAGCAGTTCTTC. J is TRBJ2-1 and V is TRBV11-2; 9 bases agree with TRBD2. This CDR3 region has 18 residues. Germline assignment: CDR1 SGHAT and CDR2 FQNNGV. V was pared by 2 bases and J by 4 bases, with 12 bases of the junction left unmatched.

This clonotype has more than one count but fewer than ten. This rearrangement joins TRBV20-1 to TRBJ1-5, with TRBD1 as a possible D gene (5 bases). CDR1 is DFQATT, CDR2 SNEGSKA, per germline (reference sequence). The V gene lost 0 bases and the J gene lost 4 bases, with 10 bases spanning the gap. This CDR3 has 14 residues. DNA of the CDR3: TGCAGTGCTAGAGACGGGGCAGAGAATCAGCCCCAGCATTTT. Protein product: CSARDGAENQPQHF.

This clonotype came up a few times. The rearrangement uses TRBV5-8 and TRBJ2-5; D possibly corresponds to TRBD1 (5 bases). CDR1 is SGHTS, CDR2 YDEGEE, per germline. V was clipped by 4 bases and J by 5 bases, with 15 bases between them. This CDR3 spans 14 amino acids. The CDR3 nucleotides are TGTGCCAGCAGCACCACCTTAGGGGCGGAGACCCAGTACTTC. Protein product: CASSTTLGAETQYF.

A few counts support this clonotype. The rearrangement links TRBV2 to TRBJ2-1; D is unclear. The CDR3 loop spans 10 amino acids. V was trimmed by 5 bases and J by 5 bases, leaving 1 base between them. Germline loops: CDR1 SNHLY, CDR2 FYNNEI. This chain's CDR3 is CASSNNEQFF. The CDR3 nucleotides are TGTGCCAGCAGTAACAATGAGCAGTTCTTC.

This clonotype was picked up one time. This chain uses TRBV5-1 with TRBJ1-6; D is possibly TRBD1 (5 bases). This CDR3 is built from 16 residues. Trimming left V 0 bases short and J 5 bases short, with 12 bases between. Germline lookup yields CDR1 SGHRS and CDR2 YFSETQ. CDR3 coding DNA: TGCGCCAGCAGCTTGGCCGACAGTCTGAATAATTCACCCCTCCACTTT. Residues: CASSLADSLNNSPLHF.